This TCR beta chain was documented in a study of cytomegalovirus exposure and HLA in healthy donors. Overall study context: Roughly 170 million T cells yielded roughly 120 million unique TCR beta sequences in earlier analysis. Early released data had about 85 million unique TCRs, all coming from HLA-typed donors.

This clone was found a few times. The CDR3 runs 11 residues. Trimming stripped 0 bases from V and 8 bases from J, with 4 bases between. Germline V CDR1 and CDR2: MNHNY, SVGAGI (reference sequence). 60 Vbeta and 13 Jbeta primers were used in PCR. TCRdb's copy holds only in-frame clones and misses some; the assay was immunoSEQ multiplex PCR. The data contain approximately 150,000 clones, about 82% of them singletons. Input material: PBMCs. The rearrangement joins TRBV6-6 to TRBJ1-2; D gene uncertain. This TCR derives from a woman aged 30 to 39 in good health and CMV-seropositive. The CDR3 DNA is TGTGCCAGCAGTTACTCCCGGGGCTACACCTTC. Its protein product is CASSYSRGYTF.